Presented here are 27 T cell receptor beta chains from one specimen sequenced in a study of blood T cells in healthy people across ages (dated by TCRdb to the mid-2010s). Libraries came from 5' RACE. These reads were obtained on an Illumina HiSeq 2500. A second roughly 7 to 11 cycle PCR used a sample-barcoded 5' primer and a J-beta primer mix. In TCRdb, the public reads were trimmed at Q25 with fastp and aligned with MiXCR, with productive beta chains retained. Duplicate CDR3 protein sequences are folded into a single record with the most common DNA and genes. Present in this sample are roughly 1.5 million distinct CDR3 sequences, approximately 43% of which were seen just once. Around 4% of the sample rests with the top ten. Specimen: blood. The receptors were gathered from a woman between 18 and 29 years old in good health.

This clonotype was seen just once. The rearrangement links TRBV29-1 to TRBJ1-1; D perhaps matches TRBD1 (5 bases). CDR3 size: 10 residues. CDR1 is SQVTM, CDR2 ANQGSEA, per germline. Trimming cost V 4 bases and J 6 bases, with 6 bases left between them. CDR3: CSVVGAEAFF. Written as DNA, the CDR3 is TGCAGCGTTGTGGGGGCTGAAGCTTTCTTT.

This clonotype was recorded many times. The J gene is TRBJ2-1, the V gene TRBV12-3 or TRBV12-4, with 13 positions matching TRBD2. V lost 6 bases and J lost 6; bases outside the gene matches: 2. The CDR3 has 14 residues. CDR3 bases: TGTGCCAGCAGAACTAGCGGGGGGGCCAATGAGCAGTTCTTC. Its protein product is CASRTSGGANEQFF.

This rearrangement joins TRBV9 to TRBJ2-1, with 7 bases that match TRBD1. V trimming: 3 bases; J trimming: 5 bases; junction bases outside the gene matches: 11. Per germline, CDR1 SGDLS and CDR2 YYNGEE. The CDR3 spans 16 residues. This CDR3 reads CASSDEPQTGNNEQFF. CDR3 nucleotide sequence: TGTGCCAGCAGCGACGAACCACAGACAGGGAACAATGAGCAGTTCTTC.

This clonotype was seen a few times. The chain links TRBV7-2 to TRBJ1-1; no clear D. The CDR3 totals 11 residues. V lost 3 bases and J 6 bases, leaving 5 bases between the germline ends. The V gene's germline CDR1 is SGHTA and CDR2 FQGNSA. The CDR3 sequence is CASSFSAEAFF. DNA for the CDR3: TGTGCCAGCAGCTTTTCGGCTGAAGCTTTCTTT.

In DNA form, the CDR3 reads TGTGCCAGCAGCCTTAACCGGTTTGGGGCCAACGTCCTGACTTTC. Translating gives CASSLNRFGANVLTF. The chain uses TRBV7-2 and TRBJ2-6; unclear D gene. Germline V gives CDR1 SGHTA, CDR2 FQGNSA. The CDR3 totals 15 residues. Trimming removed 5 bases from V and 3 bases from J, with 11 bases in between.

The CDR3 reads CSVGEDGHQFF. The CDR3 DNA reads as TGCAGCGTTGGCGAGGACGGGCACCAGTTCTTC. V is TRBV29-1 and J is TRBJ2-1, with D hard to call. Germline CDR1 SQVTM, CDR2 ANQGSEA. V was pared by 4 bases and J by 13 bases, with 14 bases between. The CDR3 is 11 amino acids.

The chain is built from TRBV5-1 and TRBJ1-1; 8 positions match TRBD1. From germline, CDR1 is SGHRS and CDR2 YFSETQ. The CDR3 is 13 residues long. V lost 4 bases to trimming and J lost 8 bases; unmatched junction nucleotides: 7. This CDR3 is CASSHGQGGEAFF. CDR3 bases: TGCGCCAGCAGCCACGGACAGGGTGGGGAAGCTTTCTTT.

The rearrangement joins TRBV7-6 to TRBJ1-1; D gene uncertain. In germline, CDR1 is SGHVS, CDR2 FNYEAQ. V lost 3 bases, J lost 3 bases, and 11 bases lay in between. The CDR3 runs 14 residues. The CDR3 DNA sequence: TGTGCCAGCAGCTTTCCGACCGGGTACACTGAAGCTTTCTTT. Translation: CASSFPTGYTEAFF.

There are a few counts of this clonotype. This rearrangement joins TRBV7-2 to TRBJ1-1; no firm D call. V was shortened by 0 bases and J by 6 bases, with 8 bases between the two germline ends. The CDR3 is 13 residues long. CDR1 is SGHTA, CDR2 FQGNSA, per germline. The CDR3 DNA follows: TGTGCCAGCAGCTTAGCGCAGTTCGCTGAAGCTTTCTTT. Translating gives CASSLAQFAEAFF.

The chain links TRBV4-3 to TRBJ2-7; 7 positions match TRBD1. V lost 1 base and J lost 5; bases outside the gene matches: 8. The CDR3 has 15 amino acids. Germline V CDR1 and CDR2: LGHNA, YSLEER. In DNA form, the CDR3 reads TGCGCCAGCAGCCAAGGAACAGGGGTTGTCGACGAGCAGTACTTC. Translated: CASSQGTGVVDEQYF.

The gene calls are TRBV6-5 and TRBJ1-2, with TRBD1 as a possible D gene (6 bases). The germline CDR1 and CDR2 sequences are MNHEY and SVGAGI. The CDR3 extends over 14 amino acids. V lost 8 bases, J lost 5 bases, and 18 bases lay in between. CDR3 sequence (DNA): TGTGCCAGCCGCGGGGGGCGGACGCCTTATGGCTACACCTTC. Translated: CASRGGRTPYGYTF.

This clonotype has just one count. Mismatch with germline at one junction end may stem from a read error. The chain couples TRBV9 to TRBJ1-5; 8 bases align to TRBD1. The germline V gene has CDR1 SGDLS and CDR2 YYNGEE. This CDR3 contains 15 residues. The CDR3 bases are TGTGCCTGCAGCGTAGGACAGGGTGGCAATCAGCCCCAGCATTTT. Its translation is CACSVGQGGNQPQHF.

The CDR3 bases are TGCGCCAGCAGCCAAGGTGGGTGGGGCTACACCTTC. Its protein is CASSQGGWGYTF. The J gene is TRBJ1-2, the V gene TRBV4-1; D remains ambiguous. CDR1 MGHRA and CDR2 YSYEKL come from the germline V gene. The CDR3 is 12 amino acids. V dropped 1 base and J dropped 8 bases, with 8 bases sitting between them.

This clonotype was observed a handful of times. The chain combines TRBV24-1 with TRBJ1-1; D might be TRBD1 (5 bases). Germline V CDR1 and CDR2: KGHDR, SFDVKD. CDR3 length equals 13 residues. The ends were cut back, 7 bases at V and 6 bases at J, with 14 bases in the middle. CDR3 residues: CATRIDSSSEAFF. The CDR3 nucleotides are TGTGCCACCAGAATAGACAGTTCTTCTGAAGCTTTCTTT.

Turning to this clonotype: A much more abundant neighbour one base away suggests this may be a read error. CDR3 DNA sequence: TGTGCCAGCAGCCAAGTCACAGAAGGGATCGACGAGCAGTACTTC. Its translation: CASSQVTEGIDEQYF. The chain recombines TRBV4-2 with TRBJ2-7; D uncertain. The CDR3 length is 15 residues. Trimming took 1 base from V and 5 from J, leaving 15 bases between them. CDR1 LGHNA and CDR2 YNFKEQ come from the germline V gene.

This clonotype was found a few times. The chain links TRBV9 to TRBJ1-4; D perhaps matches TRBD1 (5 bases). Germline V lookup: CDR1 SGDLS, CDR2 YYNGEE. The V end lost 7 bases, the J end lost 3 bases, and 13 bases lay between the germline ends. The CDR3 loop spans 14 amino acids. DNA of the CDR3: TGTGCCAGCGGGAAAGACAGACCTAATGAAAAACTGTTTTTT. Amino acids: CASGKDRPNEKLFF.

The V and J genes are TRBV4-2 and TRBJ2-3; 7 positions match TRBD2. Germline V gives CDR1 LGHNA, CDR2 YNFKEQ. Trimming cost V 0 bases and J 2 bases; bases outside gene matches: 11. The CDR3 is made up of 18 amino acids. CDR3 amino acids: CASSQDPTGGSPTDTQYF. In nucleotides, the CDR3 is TGTGCCAGCAGCCAAGATCCGACTGGCGGGAGTCCCACAGATACGCAGTATTTT.

This clonotype was recorded many times. The J gene is TRBJ2-7, the V gene TRBV7-2; D remains unclear. The CDR3 length is 14 residues. Trimming pared 0 bases from V and 0 bases from J, leaving 6 bases between. The germline gives CDR1 SGHTA, CDR2 FQGNSA. The CDR3 nucleotides read TGTGCCAGCAGCTTAGCAGGGTTCTCCTACGAGCAGTACTTC. Protein sequence: CASSLAGFSYEQYF.

This clonotype has a single count. V is TRBV28 and J is TRBJ2-1, with 15 bases lining up with TRBD2. Germline V gives CDR1 MDHEN, CDR2 SYDVKM. With V trimmed by 6 bases and J by 7 bases, 4 bases remained unmatched. The CDR3 loop spans 15 amino acids. CDR3 nucleotide sequence: TGTGCCAGCAGAAGGGGGACTAGCGGGAGGAATGAGCAGTTCTTC. The encoded protein is CASRRGTSGRNEQFF.

This clonotype appeared many times. At one end the junction does not follow the germline gene, possibly because of a read error. V is TRBV5-1 and J is TRBJ1-1; D is possibly TRBD1 (5 bases). The CDR3 length is 13 residues. Germline CDR1 is SGHRS and CDR2 is YFSETQ. DNA of the CDR3: TGTGCCAGCAGCCGGGGGGTGAACACTGAAGCTTTCTTT. Translation: CASSRGVNTEAFF.

This clonotype has just a few counts. The V and J genes are TRBV20-1 and TRBJ2-1; 10 nucleotides align to TRBD2. V lost 2 bases, J lost 3 bases, and 4 bases stayed unmatched. The V gene's germline CDR1 is DFQATT and CDR2 SNEGSKA (reference sequence). The CDR3 is 15 residues long. Here the CDR3 reads CSARLAGEFYNEQFF. In DNA form, the CDR3 reads TGCAGTGCTAGACTAGCGGGGGAGTTCTACAATGAGCAGTTCTTC.

The rearrangement joins TRBV27 to TRBJ2-1; a weak D match, TRBD2 (5 bases). The V end was cut by 3 bases, the J end by 8 bases, with 14 bases between. The CDR3 runs to 14 residues. Germline CDR1 MNHEY, CDR2 SMNVEV (reference sequence). The CDR3 spells CASSFVTGVDEQFF. CDR3 coding DNA: TGTGCCAGCAGTTTCGTAACCGGGGTGGATGAGCAGTTCTTC.

As concerns this clonotype: Since a much larger clone is just one base distant, this may be a read error. The V and J genes are TRBV7-9 and TRBJ1-2; D gene ambiguous. The CDR3 sequence is 12 residues long. Germline CDR1 reads SEHNR; CDR2 reads FQNEAQ (reference sequence). The CDR3 coding sequence is TGTGCCAGCAGCTCTCATCACTATGGCCACACCTTC. Translated, it gives CASSSHHYGHTF.

The chain links TRBV7-2 to TRBJ1-2; TRBD1 matches at 12 bases. CDR3 length equals 14 residues. With 5 bases clipped from V and 10 bases from J, the junction kept 8 bases outside the gene matches. Germline-derived CDR1 and CDR2 are SGHTA and FQGNSA. CDR3 in amino acids: CASSPGTGGTDYTF. The CDR3 bases are TGTGCCAGCAGCCCAGGGACAGGGGGCACCGACTACACCTTC.

This clonotype is a singleton in its sample. J is TRBJ2-1 and V is TRBV6-2 or TRBV6-3; the D is unclear. The germline gives CDR1 MNHEY, CDR2 SVGEGT. This CDR3 is built from 12 residues. Trimming stripped 4 bases from V and 6 bases from J, with 7 bases between. This chain's CDR3 is CASSFARNEQFF. CDR3 bases: TGTGCCAGCAGTTTCGCGCGCAATGAGCAGTTCTTC.

This rearrangement joins TRBV20-1 to TRBJ2-3; 12 bases fit TRBD2. Germline V gene sequence: CDR1 DFQATT, CDR2 SNEGSKA (reference sequence). J was trimmed by 3 bases and V by 2 bases; bases with no gene match: 6. CDR3 length equals 16 residues. The chain's CDR3 is CSARNPSGGATDTQYF. CDR3 bases: TGCAGTGCTAGAAACCCTAGCGGGGGGGCAACAGATACGCAGTATTTT.

With respect to this clonotype: A junction end diverges from the germline sequence, so it may reflect a read error. The CDR3 sequence is CARSVAAYEQYF. Here the CDR3 DNA reads TGTGCCCGGAGTGTAGCGGCCTACGAGCAGTACTTC. J is TRBJ2-7 and V is TRBV30; a weak D match, TRBD2 (6 bases). The germline gives CDR1 GTSNPN, CDR2 SVGIG (reference sequence). This CDR3 region has 12 residues.